A selection of T cell receptor beta chains follows, all from one sample in a study of blood T cell repertoires in COVID-19. Only in-frame clones appear in the TCRdb table, and some are missing; sequencing was by immunoSEQ multiplex PCR. The sample includes fewer than 250,000 clones, about four fifths seen only once; the top ten take approximately 1.8%. The sequenced sample was PBMCs or T cells enriched from blood (not recorded which). Every receptor here comes from a man in his sixties who had recovered from COVID-19. CDR3s include the opening cysteine and the closing phenylalanine or tryptophan. The D gene is left open where the match is weak. Expanded clones are given a class, and other clones once, few, many or no size at all.

TRBV10-3,.,TRBD1,TRBJ1-2,CATLEHEGDRGLGYGYTF,TGTGCCACCTTGGAACACGAAGGGGACAGGGGGTTAGGCTATGGCTACACCTTC
TRBV11-1,.,.,TRBJ1-1,CASSLSGGKNTEAFF,TGTGCCAGCAGCTTATCGGGGGGGAAGAACACTGAAGCTTTCTTT
TRBV15,.,.,TRBJ1-4,CATSREAGFANEKLFF,TGTGCCACCAGCAGAGAGGCAGGGTTCGCTAATGAAAAACTGTTTTTT
TRBV7-2,.,.,TRBJ1-1,CASSLRSEVTEAFF,TGTGCCAGCAGCCTCCGCTCGGAGGTAACTGAAGCTTTCTTT
TRBV9,.,.,TRBJ2-5,CASSDQRETQYF,TGTGCCAGCAGCGACCAGAGGGAGACCCAGTACTTC
TRBV18,.,.,TRBJ1-1,CASSPGAALEAFF,TGTGCCAGCTCACCAGGGGCCGCCCTTGAAGCTTTCTTT
TRBV6-6,.,TRBD1,TRBJ1-2,CANSDRVDGYTF,TGTGCCAACAGCGACAGGGTGGATGGCTACACCTTC
TRBV3-1/TRBV3-2,.,TRBD1,TRBJ1-2,CASSPGQGFGGYTF,TGTGCCAGCAGCCCAGGACAGGGATTTGGTGGCTACACCTTC
TRBV7-2,.,.,TRBJ1-2,CASSLRTQANYGYTF,TGTGCCAGCAGCTTAAGGACACAAGCTAACTATGGCTACACCTTC
TRBV7-2,.,.,TRBJ1-2,CASSLSGGGGGYTF,TGTGCCAGCAGCCTCAGCGGTGGGGGCGGTGGCTACACCTTC
TRBV3-1/TRBV3-2,.,TRBD1,TRBJ1-1,CASSPNRGEAFF,TGTGCCAGCAGCCCTAACAGGGGTGAAGCTTTCTTT
TRBV6-2/TRBV6-3,.,TRBD2,TRBJ2-1,CASSYSVTSAHEQFF,TGTGCCAGCAGTTACTCTGTGACTAGCGCCCATGAGCAGTTCTTC
TRBV18,.,.,TRBJ2-7,CASSPTVYEQYF,TGTGCCAGCTCACCTACGGTCTACGAGCAGTACTTC
TRBV27,.,.,TRBJ1-6,CASSSQGRGNSPLHF,TGTGCCAGCAGTAGCCAGGGGAGGGGAAATTCACCCCTCCACTTT
TRBV7-2,few,TRBD1,TRBJ1-6,CASSRRTGRQSPLHF,TGTGCCAGCAGCCGTAGGACAGGGAGGCAATCACCCCTCCACTTT
TRBV18,.,.,TRBJ1-6,CASSPRNPGTDSPLHF,TGTGCCAGCTCACCACGTAACCCGGGTACGGATTCACCCCTCCACTTT
TRBV19,.,.,TRBJ1-5,CASSPQTTGIQPQHF,TGTGCCAGTAGTCCTCAAACAACAGGGATCCAGCCCCAGCATTTT
TRBV5-1,.,.,TRBJ2-3,CASSLALLTDTQYF,TGCGCCAGCAGCTTGGCCCTTTTAACAGATACGCAGTATTTT
TRBV12-3/TRBV12-4,.,.,TRBJ1-1,CASSPYSAAEAFF,TGTGCCAGCAGTCCGTACTCCGCCGCTGAAGCTTTCTTT
TRBV9,.,TRBD1,TRBJ1-4,CASSVGRVGTGSSEKLFF,TGTGCCAGCAGCGTAGGGAGAGTAGGGACAGGGTCTTCTGAAAAACTGTTTTTT
TRBV19,.,TRBD1,TRBJ1-1,CASSHTGGLATEAFF,TGTGCCAGTAGTCATACAGGGGGTTTGGCCACTGAAGCTTTCTTT
TRBV18,.,TRBD2,TRBJ2-1,CASSPTGSGGYNEQFF,TGTGCCAGCTCACCAACTGGCAGCGGGGGTTACAATGAGCAGTTCTTC
TRBV10-3,.,.,TRBJ1-5,CAISDEKNQPQHF,TGTGCCATCAGTGATGAGAAAAATCAGCCCCAGCATTTT
TRBV19,.,TRBD1,TRBJ1-5,CASYLTGVGQPQHF,TGTGCCAGTTATCTGACAGGGGTAGGACAGCCCCAGCATTTT
TRBV6-1,.,TRBD1,TRBJ2-7,CASSGYRDRNFYEQYF,TGTGCCAGCAGTGGATACCGGGACAGAAATTTCTACGAGCAGTACTTC
TRBV18,.,.,TRBJ2-1,CASSPSLGAAGNEQFF,TGTGCCAGCTCACCGTCTCTGGGGGCCGCTGGCAATGAGCAGTTCTTC
TRBV7-8,.,TRBD2,TRBJ2-3,CASSSLGRGGTDTQYF,TGTGCCAGCAGCTCCTTGGGGCGGGGGGGCACAGATACGCAGTATTTT
TRBV5-1,.,.,TRBJ2-6,CASSLQGFSNVLTF,TGCGCCAGCAGCTTGCAGGGTTTCTCCAACGTCCTGACTTTC
TRBV19,.,TRBD2,TRBJ2-3,CASILSPGLGGQYF,TGTGCCAGTATCCTGTCACCGGGACTAGGCGGGCAGTATTTT
TRBV2,.,TRBD1,TRBJ1-4,CASSSLQGINEKLFF,TGTGCCAGCAGTTCGTTACAGGGGATTAATGAAAAACTGTTTTTT
TRBV29-1,.,TRBD1,TRBJ1-1,CSVVTGWAEAFF,TGCAGCGTCGTGACAGGGTGGGCTGAAGCTTTCTTT
TRBV15,.,.,TRBJ2-3,CATSSGEGADTQYF,TGTGCCACCAGCAGCGGGGAGGGGGCAGATACGCAGTATTTT
TRBV11-1,.,.,TRBJ1-6,CASSQTGSPLHF,TGTGCCAGCAGCCAAACAGGGAGTCCCCTCCACTTT
TRBV5-1,few,.,TRBJ1-1,CASSPAGFSTLGTEAFF,TGCGCCAGCAGCCCGGCGGGTTTTAGTACACTGGGGACTGAAGCTTTCTTT
TRBV19,once,.,TRBJ2-1,CASSIGQATNNEQFF,TGTGCCAGTAGTATAGGACAGGCGACTAACAATGAGCAGTTCTTC
TRBV19,.,TRBD1,TRBJ1-6,CASRLRTGKNSPLHF,TGTGCCAGTAGACTTCGGACAGGGAAAAATTCACCCCTCCACTTT
TRBV19,.,.,TRBJ1-6,CASSDSVYNSPLHF,TGTGCCAGTAGTGACTCAGTCTATAATTCACCCCTCCACTTT